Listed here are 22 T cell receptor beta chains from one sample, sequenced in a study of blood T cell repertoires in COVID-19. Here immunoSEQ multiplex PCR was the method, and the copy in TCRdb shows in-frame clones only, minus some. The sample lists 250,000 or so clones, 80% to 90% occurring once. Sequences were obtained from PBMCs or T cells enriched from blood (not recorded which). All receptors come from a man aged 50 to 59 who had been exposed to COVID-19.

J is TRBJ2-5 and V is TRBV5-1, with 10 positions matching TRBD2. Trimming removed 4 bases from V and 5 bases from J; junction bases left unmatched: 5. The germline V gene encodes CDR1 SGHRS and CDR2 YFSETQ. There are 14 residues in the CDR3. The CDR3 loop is CASSQGLAVETQYF. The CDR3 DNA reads TGCGCCAGCAGCCAAGGACTAGCGGTGGAGACCCAGTACTTC.

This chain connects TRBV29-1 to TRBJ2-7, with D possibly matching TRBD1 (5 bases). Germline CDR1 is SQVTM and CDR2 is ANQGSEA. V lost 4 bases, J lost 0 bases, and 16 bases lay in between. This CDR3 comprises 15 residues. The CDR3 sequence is CSVVMPDKNSYEQYF. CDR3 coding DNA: TGCAGCGTTGTTATGCCGGACAAAAACTCCTACGAGCAGTACTTC.

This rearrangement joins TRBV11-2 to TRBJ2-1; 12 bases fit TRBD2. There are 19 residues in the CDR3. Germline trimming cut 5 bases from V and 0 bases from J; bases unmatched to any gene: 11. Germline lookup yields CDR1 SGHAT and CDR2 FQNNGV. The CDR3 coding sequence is TGTGCCAGCAGCCGAGACGGGACTAGCGGGTGGAGCTCCTACAATGAGCAGTTCTTC. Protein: CASSRDGTSGWSSYNEQFF.

DNA for the CDR3: TGTGCCAGCTCTGGACAGACTTATGGCTACACCTTC. It translates to CASSGQTYGYTF. The V and J genes are TRBV19 and TRBJ1-2; a weak D match, TRBD1 (6 bases). V shed 9 bases and J shed 5 bases, with 13 bases lying between them. Germline V CDR1 and CDR2: LNHDA, SQIVND (reference sequence). The CDR3 is 12 amino acids.

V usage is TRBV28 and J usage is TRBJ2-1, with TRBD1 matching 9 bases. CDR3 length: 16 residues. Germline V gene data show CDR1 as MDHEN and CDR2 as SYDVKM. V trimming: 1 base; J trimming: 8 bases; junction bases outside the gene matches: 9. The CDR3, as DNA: TGTGCCAGCAGTTTATCCCGACAGGGGGTTCCGGATGAGCAGTTCTTC. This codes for CASSLSRQGVPDEQFF. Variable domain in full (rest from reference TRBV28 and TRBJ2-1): DVKVTQSSRYLVKRTGEKVFLECVQDMDHENMFWYRQDPGLGLRLIYFSYDVKMKEKGDIPEGYSVSREKKERFSLILESASTNQTSMYLCASSLSRQGVPDEQFFGPGTRLTVL.

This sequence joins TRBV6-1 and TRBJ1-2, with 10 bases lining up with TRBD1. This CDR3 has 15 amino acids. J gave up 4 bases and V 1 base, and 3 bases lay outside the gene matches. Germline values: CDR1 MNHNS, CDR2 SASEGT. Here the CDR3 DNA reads TGTGCCAGCAGTGAAGGGACAGGGGGTATCTATGGCTACACCTTC. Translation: CASSEGTGGIYGYTF.

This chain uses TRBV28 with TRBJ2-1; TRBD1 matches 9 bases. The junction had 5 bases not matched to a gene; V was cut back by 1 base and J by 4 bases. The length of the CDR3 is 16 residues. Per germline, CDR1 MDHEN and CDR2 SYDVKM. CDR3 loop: CASSLYGTGIYNEQFF. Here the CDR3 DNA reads TGTGCCAGCAGTTTATACGGGACAGGGATTTACAATGAGCAGTTCTTC.

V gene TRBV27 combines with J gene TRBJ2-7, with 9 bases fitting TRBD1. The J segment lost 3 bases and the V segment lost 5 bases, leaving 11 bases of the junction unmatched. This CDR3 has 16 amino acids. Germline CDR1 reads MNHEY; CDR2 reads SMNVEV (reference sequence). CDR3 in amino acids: CASSSYGTGNYYEQYF. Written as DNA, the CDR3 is TGTGCCAGCAGTAGCTATGGGACAGGGAATTACTACGAGCAGTACTTC.

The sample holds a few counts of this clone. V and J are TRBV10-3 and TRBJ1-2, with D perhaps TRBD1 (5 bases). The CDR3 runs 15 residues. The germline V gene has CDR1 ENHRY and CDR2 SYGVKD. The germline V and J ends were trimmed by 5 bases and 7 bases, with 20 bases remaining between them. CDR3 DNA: TGTGCCATCAGTCCGGACAACCGCGGATCCTTTGGCTACACCTTC. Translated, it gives CAISPDNRGSFGYTF.

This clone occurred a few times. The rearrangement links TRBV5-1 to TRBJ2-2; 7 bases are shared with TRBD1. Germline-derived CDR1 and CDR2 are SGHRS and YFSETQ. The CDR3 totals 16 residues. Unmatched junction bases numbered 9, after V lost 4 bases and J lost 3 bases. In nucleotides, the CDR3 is TGCGCCAGCAGCCTTACAGGGGTAGAAGACACCGGGGAGCTGTTTTTT. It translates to CASSLTGVEDTGELFF.

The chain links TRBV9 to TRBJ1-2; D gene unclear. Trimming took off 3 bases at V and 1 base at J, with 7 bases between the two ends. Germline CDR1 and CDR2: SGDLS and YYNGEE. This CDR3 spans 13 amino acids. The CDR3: CASSARDNYGYTF. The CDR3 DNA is TGTGCCAGCAGCGCTCGAGATAACTATGGCTACACCTTC.

The CDR3 DNA reads TGCGCCAGCAGCCGAGGATCCGGGGAGCTGTTTTTT. It codes for CASSRGSGELFF. The genes are TRBV5-1 and TRBJ2-2; no reliable D call. The CDR3 sequence is 12 residues long. Germline V gene sequence: CDR1 SGHRS, CDR2 YFSETQ. V gave up 4 bases and J gave up 6 bases, with 7 bases separating them.

For the CDR3, the DNA is TGCGCCAGCAGCCATTGGACAGGGCGGAACACCGGGGAGCTGTTTTTT. Translating gives CASSHWTGRNTGELFF. The chain uses TRBV4-1 and TRBJ2-2; 8 bases are a match to TRBD1. With V trimmed by 3 bases and J by 1 base, 4 bases remained unmatched. The germline V gene has CDR1 MGHRA and CDR2 YSYEKL. CDR3 length: 16 amino acids.

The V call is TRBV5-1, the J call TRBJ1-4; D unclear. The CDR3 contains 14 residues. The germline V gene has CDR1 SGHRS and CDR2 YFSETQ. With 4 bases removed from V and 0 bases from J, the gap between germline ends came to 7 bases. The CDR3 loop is CASSPGTTNEKLFF. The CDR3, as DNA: TGCGCCAGCAGCCCCGGGACAACTAATGAAAAACTGTTTTTT.

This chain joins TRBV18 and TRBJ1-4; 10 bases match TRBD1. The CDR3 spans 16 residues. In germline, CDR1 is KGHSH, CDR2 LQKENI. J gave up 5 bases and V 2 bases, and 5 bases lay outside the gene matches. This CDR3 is CASSPSRQGANEKLFF. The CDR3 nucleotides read TGTGCCAGCTCACCATCTCGACAGGGGGCAAATGAAAAACTGTTTTTT.

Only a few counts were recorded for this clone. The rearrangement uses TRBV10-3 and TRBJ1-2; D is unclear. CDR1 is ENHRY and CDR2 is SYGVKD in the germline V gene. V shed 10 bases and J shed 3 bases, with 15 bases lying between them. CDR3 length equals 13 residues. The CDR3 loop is CAKSDGADYGYTF. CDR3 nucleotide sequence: TGTGCCAAATCGGACGGAGCGGACTATGGCTACACCTTC.

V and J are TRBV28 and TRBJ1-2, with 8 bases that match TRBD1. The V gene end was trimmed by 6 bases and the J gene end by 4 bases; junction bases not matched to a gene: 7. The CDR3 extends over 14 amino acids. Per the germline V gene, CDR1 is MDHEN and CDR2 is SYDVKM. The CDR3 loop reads CASRVRGRGYGYTF. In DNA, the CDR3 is TGTGCCAGCAGGGTCAGGGGGCGAGGCTATGGCTACACCTTC.

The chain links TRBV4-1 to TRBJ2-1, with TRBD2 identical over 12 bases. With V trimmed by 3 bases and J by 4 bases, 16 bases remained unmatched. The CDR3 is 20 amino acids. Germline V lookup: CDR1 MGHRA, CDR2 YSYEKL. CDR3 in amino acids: CASSHLGLAGLPSGYNEQFF. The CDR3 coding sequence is TGCGCCAGCAGCCACTTGGGACTAGCGGGCCTCCCAAGTGGTTACAATGAGCAGTTCTTC.

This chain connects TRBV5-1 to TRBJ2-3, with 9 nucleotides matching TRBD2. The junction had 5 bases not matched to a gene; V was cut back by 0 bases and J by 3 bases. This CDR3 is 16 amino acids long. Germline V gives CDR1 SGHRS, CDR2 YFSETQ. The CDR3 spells CASSLGSGGTTDTQYF. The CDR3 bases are TGCGCCAGCAGCTTGGGTAGCGGGGGTACGACAGATACGCAGTATTTT.

The CDR3 loop is CATSKTGDSEKLFF. In DNA form, the CDR3 reads TGTGCCACCAGCAAGACAGGGGATAGTGAAAAACTGTTTTTT. V usage is TRBV15 and J usage is TRBJ1-4; TRBD1 matches 8 bases. The CDR3 sequence is 14 residues long. Germline CDR1 reads LNHNV; CDR2 reads YYDKDF (reference sequence). Trimming cost V 4 bases and J 7 bases; bases outside gene matches: 5.

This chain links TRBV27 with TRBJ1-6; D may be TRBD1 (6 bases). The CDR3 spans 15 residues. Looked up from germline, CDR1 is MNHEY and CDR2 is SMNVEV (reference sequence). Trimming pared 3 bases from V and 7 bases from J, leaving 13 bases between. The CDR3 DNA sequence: TGTGCCAGCAGTTTCGGGGGGCAAGGGAATTCACCCCTCCACTTT. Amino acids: CASSFGGQGNSPLHF.

The CDR3 DNA follows: TGTGCCAGCAGTCCCAACAGGGGAGTAGGTCAGCCCCAGCATTTT. Protein: CASSPNRGVGQPQHF. The chain combines TRBV27 with TRBJ1-5; 7 bases are shared with TRBD1. Germline V gives CDR1 MNHEY, CDR2 SMNVEV (reference sequence). Losses at the gene ends were 5 bases for V and 6 bases for J; bases not matched to a gene: 10. The length of the CDR3 is 15 residues.